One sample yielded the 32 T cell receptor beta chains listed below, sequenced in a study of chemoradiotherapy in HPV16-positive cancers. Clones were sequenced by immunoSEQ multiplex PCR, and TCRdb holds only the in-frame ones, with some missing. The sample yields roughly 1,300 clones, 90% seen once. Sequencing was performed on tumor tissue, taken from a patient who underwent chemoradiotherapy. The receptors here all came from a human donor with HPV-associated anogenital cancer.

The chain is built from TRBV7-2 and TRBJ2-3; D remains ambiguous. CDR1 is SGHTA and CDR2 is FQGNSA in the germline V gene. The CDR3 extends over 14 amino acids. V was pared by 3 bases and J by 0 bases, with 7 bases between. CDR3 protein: CASSFGDSTDTQYF. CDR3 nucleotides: TGTGCCAGCAGCTTTGGGGATAGCACAGATACGCAGTATTTT.

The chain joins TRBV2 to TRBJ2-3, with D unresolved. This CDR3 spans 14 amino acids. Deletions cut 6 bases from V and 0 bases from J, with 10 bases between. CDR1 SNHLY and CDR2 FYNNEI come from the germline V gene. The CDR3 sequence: CASRVQESTDTQYF. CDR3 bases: TGTGCCAGCAGGGTCCAGGAAAGCACAGATACGCAGTATTTT.

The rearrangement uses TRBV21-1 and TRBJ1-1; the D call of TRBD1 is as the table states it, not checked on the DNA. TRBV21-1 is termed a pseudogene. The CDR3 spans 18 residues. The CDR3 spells CASSKGNRASYMNTEAFF. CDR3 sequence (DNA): TGTGCCAGCAGCAAAGGGAACAGGGCGTCTTATATGAACACTGAAGCTTTCTTT.

In DNA, the CDR3 is TGTGCCAGCACCCTAATCAATGAGCAGTTCTTC. The encoded protein is CASTLINEQFF. The chain uses TRBV6-6 and TRBJ2-1; D unresolved. V lost 7 bases and J lost 6, with 7 bases in between. Germline V gene sequence: CDR1 MNHNY, CDR2 SVGAGI (reference sequence). The length of the CDR3 is 11 residues.

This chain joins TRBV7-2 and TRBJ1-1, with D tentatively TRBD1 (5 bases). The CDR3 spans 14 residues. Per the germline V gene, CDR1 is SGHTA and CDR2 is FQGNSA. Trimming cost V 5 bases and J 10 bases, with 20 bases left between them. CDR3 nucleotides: TGTGCCAGCAGCCCGGGGCATAGGGTAGGTGGAGCTTTCTTT. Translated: CASSPGHRVGGAFF.

The CDR3 loop reads CASSLELGFEQYF. The CDR3 nucleotides are TGCGCCAGCAGCTTGGAGTTGGGGTTCGAGCAGTACTTC. This rearrangement joins TRBV5-1 to TRBJ2-7, with D uncertain. The CDR3 is 13 residues long. V dropped 0 bases and J dropped 6 bases, with 10 bases sitting between them. CDR1 is SGHRS and CDR2 is YFSETQ in the germline V gene.

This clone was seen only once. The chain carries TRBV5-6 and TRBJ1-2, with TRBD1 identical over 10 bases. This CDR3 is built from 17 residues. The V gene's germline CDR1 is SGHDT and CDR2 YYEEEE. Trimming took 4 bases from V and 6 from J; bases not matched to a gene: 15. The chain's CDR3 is CASSIRRQGALRDGYTF. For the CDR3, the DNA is TGTGCCAGCAGCATTCGACGACAGGGGGCCCTAAGAGATGGCTACACCTTC.

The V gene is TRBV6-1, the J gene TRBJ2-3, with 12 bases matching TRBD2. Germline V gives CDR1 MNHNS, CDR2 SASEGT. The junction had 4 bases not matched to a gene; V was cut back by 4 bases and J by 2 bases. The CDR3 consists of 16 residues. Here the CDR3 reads CASSARTSGNTDTQYF. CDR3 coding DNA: TGTGCCAGCAGTGCCAGGACTAGCGGGAACACAGATACGCAGTATTTT.

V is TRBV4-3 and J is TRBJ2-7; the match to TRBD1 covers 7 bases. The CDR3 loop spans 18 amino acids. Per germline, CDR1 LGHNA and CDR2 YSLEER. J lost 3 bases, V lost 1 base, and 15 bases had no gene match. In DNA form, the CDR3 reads TGCGCCAGCAGCCAAGTTCACAGGGGCGACCTGGCGGTCTACGAGCAGTACTTC. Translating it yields CASSQVHRGDLAVYEQYF.

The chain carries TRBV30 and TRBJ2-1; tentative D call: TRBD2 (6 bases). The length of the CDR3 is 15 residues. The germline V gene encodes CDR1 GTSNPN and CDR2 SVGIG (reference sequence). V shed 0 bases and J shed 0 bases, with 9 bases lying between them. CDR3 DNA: TGTGCCTGGAGTGTCTCTAGCGCCTCCTACAATGAGCAGTTCTTC. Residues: CAWSVSSASYNEQFF.

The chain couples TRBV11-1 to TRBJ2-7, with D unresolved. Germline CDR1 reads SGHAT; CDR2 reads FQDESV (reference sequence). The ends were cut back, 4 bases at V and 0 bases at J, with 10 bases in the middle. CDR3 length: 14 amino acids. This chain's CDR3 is CASSSYRDSYEQYF. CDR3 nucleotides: TGTGCCAGCAGCTCCTACAGAGACTCCTACGAGCAGTACTTC.

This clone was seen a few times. This CDR3 is CASSSGASGTEAFF. The CDR3 DNA follows: TGTGCCAGCAGTTCGGGGGCGTCCGGCACTGAAGCTTTCTTT. This chain links TRBV27 with TRBJ1-1, with D possibly TRBD1 on 6 matching bases. Germline loops: CDR1 MNHEY, CDR2 SMNVEV (reference sequence). This CDR3 spans 14 amino acids. The V end lost 4 bases, the J end lost 4 bases, and 13 bases lay between the germline ends.

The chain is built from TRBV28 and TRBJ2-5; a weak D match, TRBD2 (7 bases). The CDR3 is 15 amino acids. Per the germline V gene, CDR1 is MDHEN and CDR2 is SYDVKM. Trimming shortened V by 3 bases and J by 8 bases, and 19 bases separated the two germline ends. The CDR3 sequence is CASSFGGGALSTQYF. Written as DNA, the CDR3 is TGTGCCAGCAGTTTTGGTGGGGGGGCTCTTTCTACCCAGTACTTC.

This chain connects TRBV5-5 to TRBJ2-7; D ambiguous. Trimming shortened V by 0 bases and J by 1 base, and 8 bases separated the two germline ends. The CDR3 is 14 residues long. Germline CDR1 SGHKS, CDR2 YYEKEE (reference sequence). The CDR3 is CASSLGGSSYEQYF. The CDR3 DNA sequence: TGTGCCAGCAGCTTGGGCGGCAGTTCCTACGAGCAGTACTTC.

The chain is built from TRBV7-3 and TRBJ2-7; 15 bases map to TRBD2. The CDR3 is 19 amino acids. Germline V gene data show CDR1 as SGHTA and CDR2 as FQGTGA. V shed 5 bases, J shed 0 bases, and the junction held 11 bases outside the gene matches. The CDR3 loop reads CASSTGGLAGGRSSYEQYF. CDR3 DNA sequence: TGTGCCAGCAGCACCGGGGGACTAGCGGGGGGTAGGAGCTCCTACGAGCAGTACTTC.

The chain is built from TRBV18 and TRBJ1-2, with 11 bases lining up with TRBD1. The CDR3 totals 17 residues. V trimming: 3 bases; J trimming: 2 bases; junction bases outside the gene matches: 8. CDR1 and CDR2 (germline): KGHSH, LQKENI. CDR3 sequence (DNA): TGTGCCAGCTCACCCAAAACCGGACAGGGGGCCAACTATGGCTACACCTTC. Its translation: CASSPKTGQGANYGYTF.

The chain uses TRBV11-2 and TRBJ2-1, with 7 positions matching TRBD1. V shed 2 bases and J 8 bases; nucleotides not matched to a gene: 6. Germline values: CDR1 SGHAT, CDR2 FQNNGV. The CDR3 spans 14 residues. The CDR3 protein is CASSLITGADEQFF. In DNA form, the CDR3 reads TGTGCCAGCAGCTTAATCACAGGGGCCGATGAGCAGTTCTTC.

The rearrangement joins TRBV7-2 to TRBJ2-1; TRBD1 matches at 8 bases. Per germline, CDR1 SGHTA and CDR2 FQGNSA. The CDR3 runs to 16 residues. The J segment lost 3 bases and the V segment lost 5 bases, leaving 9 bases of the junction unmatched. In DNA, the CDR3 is TGTGCCAGCAGCGCAGATCAGGGGGCGGTCTACAATGAGCAGTTCTTC. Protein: CASSADQGAVYNEQFF. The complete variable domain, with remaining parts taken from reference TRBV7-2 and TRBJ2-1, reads GAGVSQSPSNKVTEKGKDVELRCDPISGHTALYWYRQSLGQGLEFLIYFQGNSAPDKSGLPSDRFSAERTGGSVSTLTIQRTQQEDSAVYLCASSADQGAVYNEQFFGPGTRLTVL.

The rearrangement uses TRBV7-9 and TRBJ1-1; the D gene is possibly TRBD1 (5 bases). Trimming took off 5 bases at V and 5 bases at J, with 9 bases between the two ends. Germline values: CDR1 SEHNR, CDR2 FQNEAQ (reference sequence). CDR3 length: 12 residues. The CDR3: CASSPGLTEAFF. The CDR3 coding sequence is TGTGCCAGCAGCCCAGGGTTAACTGAAGCTTTCTTT.

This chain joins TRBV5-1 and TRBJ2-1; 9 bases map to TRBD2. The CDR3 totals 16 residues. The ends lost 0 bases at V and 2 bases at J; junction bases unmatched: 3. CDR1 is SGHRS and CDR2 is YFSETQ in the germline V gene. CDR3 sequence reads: CASSLGGGGAYNEQFF. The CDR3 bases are TGCGCCAGCAGCTTGGGTGGCGGGGGGGCCTACAATGAGCAGTTCTTC.

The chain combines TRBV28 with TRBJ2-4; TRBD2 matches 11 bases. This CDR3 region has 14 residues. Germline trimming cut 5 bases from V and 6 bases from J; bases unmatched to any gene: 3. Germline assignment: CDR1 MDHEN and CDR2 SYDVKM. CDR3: CASSPLAGGNIQYF. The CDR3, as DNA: TGTGCCAGCAGTCCTCTAGCGGGGGGAAACATTCAGTACTTC.

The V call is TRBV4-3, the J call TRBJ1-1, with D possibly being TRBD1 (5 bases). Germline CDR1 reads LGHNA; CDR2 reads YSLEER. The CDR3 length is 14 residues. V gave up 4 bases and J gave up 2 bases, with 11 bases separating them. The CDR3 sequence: CASSPSTVNTEAFF. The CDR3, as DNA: TGCGCCAGCAGCCCTTCGACAGTTAACACTGAAGCTTTCTTT.

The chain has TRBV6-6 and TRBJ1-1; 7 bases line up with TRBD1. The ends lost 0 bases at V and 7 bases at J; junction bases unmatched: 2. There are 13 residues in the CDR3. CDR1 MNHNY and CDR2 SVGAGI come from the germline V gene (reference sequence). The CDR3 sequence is CASSYSRQGEAFF. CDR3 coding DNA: TGTGCCAGCAGTTACTCCAGACAGGGTGAAGCTTTCTTT.

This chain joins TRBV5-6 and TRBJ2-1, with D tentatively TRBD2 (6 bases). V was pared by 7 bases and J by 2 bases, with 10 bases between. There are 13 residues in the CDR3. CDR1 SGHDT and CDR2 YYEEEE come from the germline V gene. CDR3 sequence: CASGGLPYNEQFF. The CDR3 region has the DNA TGTGCCAGCGGAGGGCTCCCCTACAATGAGCAGTTCTTC.

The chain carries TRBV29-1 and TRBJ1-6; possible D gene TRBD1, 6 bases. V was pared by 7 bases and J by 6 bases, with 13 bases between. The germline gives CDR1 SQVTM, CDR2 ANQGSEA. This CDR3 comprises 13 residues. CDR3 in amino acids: CSASRDINSPLHF. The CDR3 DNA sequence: TGCAGCGCGAGCCGGGACATTAATTCACCCCTCCACTTT.

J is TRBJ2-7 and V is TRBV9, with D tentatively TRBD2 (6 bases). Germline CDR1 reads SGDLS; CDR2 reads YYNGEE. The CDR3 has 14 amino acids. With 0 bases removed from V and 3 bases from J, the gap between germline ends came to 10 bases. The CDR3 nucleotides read TGTGCCAGCAGCGTAGGGGGGGAAGGCTACGAGCAGTACTTC. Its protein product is CASSVGGEGYEQYF.

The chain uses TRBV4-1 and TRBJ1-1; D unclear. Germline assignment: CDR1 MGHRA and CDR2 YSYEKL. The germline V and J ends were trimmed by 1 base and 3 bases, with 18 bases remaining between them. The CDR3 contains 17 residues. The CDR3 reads CASSQVDLISYHTEAFF. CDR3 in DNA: TGCGCCAGCAGCCAAGTCGACCTGATCAGTTATCACACTGAAGCTTTCTTT.

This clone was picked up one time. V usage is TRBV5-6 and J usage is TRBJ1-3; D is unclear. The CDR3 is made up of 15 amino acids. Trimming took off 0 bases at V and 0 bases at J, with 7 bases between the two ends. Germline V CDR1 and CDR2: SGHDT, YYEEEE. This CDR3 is CASSLVWGSGNTIYF. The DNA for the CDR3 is TGTGCCAGCAGCTTGGTATGGGGCTCTGGAAACACCATATATTTT.

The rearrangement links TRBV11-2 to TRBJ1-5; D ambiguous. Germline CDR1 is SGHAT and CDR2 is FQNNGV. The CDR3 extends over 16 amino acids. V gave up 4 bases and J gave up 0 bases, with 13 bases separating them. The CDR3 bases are TGTGCCAGCAGCTCCGCGGACCCGTATAGCAATCAGCCCCAGCATTTT. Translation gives CASSSADPYSNQPQHF. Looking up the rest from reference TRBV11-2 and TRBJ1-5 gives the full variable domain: EAGVAQSPRYKIIEKRQSVAFWCNPISGHATLYWYQQILGQGPKLLIQFQNNGVVDDSQLPKDRFSAERLKGVDSTLKIQPAKLEDSAVYLCASSSADPYSNQPQHFGDGTRLSIL.

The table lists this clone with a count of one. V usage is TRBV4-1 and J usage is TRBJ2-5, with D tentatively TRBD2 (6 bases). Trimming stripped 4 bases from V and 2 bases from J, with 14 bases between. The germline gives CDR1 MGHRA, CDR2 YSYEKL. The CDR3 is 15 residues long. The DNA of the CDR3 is TGCGCCAGCAGCCCTTCCCTAGCGCCTCAAGAGACCCAGTACTTC. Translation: CASSPSLAPQETQYF.

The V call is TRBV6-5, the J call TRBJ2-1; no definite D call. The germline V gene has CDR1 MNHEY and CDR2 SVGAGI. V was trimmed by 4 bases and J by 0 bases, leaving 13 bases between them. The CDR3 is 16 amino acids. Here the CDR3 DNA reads TGTGCCAGCAGTTCCAGATTAACTATCTCCTACAATGAGCAGTTCTTC. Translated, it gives CASSSRLTISYNEQFF.

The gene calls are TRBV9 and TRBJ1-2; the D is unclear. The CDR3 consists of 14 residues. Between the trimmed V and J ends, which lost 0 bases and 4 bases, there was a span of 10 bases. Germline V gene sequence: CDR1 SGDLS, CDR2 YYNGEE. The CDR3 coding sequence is TGTGCCAGCAGCGTAGAGAGCATTTTCTATGGCTACACCTTC. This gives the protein CASSVESIFYGYTF. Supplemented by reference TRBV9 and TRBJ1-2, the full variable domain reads DSGVTQTPKHLITATGQRVTLRCSPRSGDLSVYWYQQSLDQGLQFLIQYYNGEERAKGNILERFSAQQFPDLHSELNLSSLELGDSALYFCASSVESIFYGYTFGSGTRLTVV.